This entry concerns a single T cell receptor (beta chain). The specificity of this receptor is unknown. Base-call qualities are not available, and no considerably larger clone is one nucleotide away. The immunoSEQ Assay, a bias-controlled multiplex PCR, was used to amplify TCRbeta CDR3 regions from genomic DNA. Per the source publication's procedure: Nucleated cell counts per sample were estimated from amplification of reference gene primers within the assay. Sequence reads were collapsed and filtered to measure the absolute abundance of every unique TCRbeta CDR3 rearrangement. Productive Simpson clonality was computed per sample as the square root of Simpson's diversity index over productive rearrangements. TCRdb holds this immuneACCESS table with in-frame rearrangements only. Some clones are missing; in checked studies, unresolved V genes explain under half, and the rest has no known cause. That table gives V, J and clone size, and the DNA gave D and trimming. The table for this sample lists around 300,000 clones; 75% to 90% of them were counted only once. Of the sample, about 2.2% is held by the ten largest clones.

The data stem from a study of blood T cell repertoires in COVID-19 (TCRdb year 2020). Regarding the study in general: Samples covering the acute and convalescent phases of COVID-19 were provided by collaborators in the United States, Italy and Spain. The prospective study material was composed of cDNA or gDNA derived from T cells, B-cell-depleted T cells, or PBMCs. Deeply sampled blood TCRbeta repertoires from subjects exposed to, actively infected with, or recovered from COVID-19 were included in the dataset. The repertoires were released in a freely available public database meant as a resource for research on the immune response to SARS-CoV-2. The samples were drawn from the first 160 participants of the ongoing ImmuneRACE study and from 1,254 subjects provided by 6 global collaborators. The sample metadata nearly always contained a de-identified subject ID, COVID-19 status, age in years and sex. Where available, HLA class I and class II types were obtained from metadata supplied by the sample provider rather than from assay-based typing. Points the paper makes about the study in general: Clinical and demographic metadata were provided uncurated, with the amount varying by source and participant.

In the prospective study, participants were about 18 to 95 years old, resided in about two dozen geographic areas of the United States, and were enrolled through a virtual design. In the prospective study, cohorts were assigned on the basis of participant-reported clinical history obtained from a screening survey and a study questionnaire. For ImmuneRACE Cohort 3, a participant was defined as recovered based on two consecutive negative NP/OP PCR tests, clearance by a healthcare professional, or resolution of symptoms. In the prospective study, whole blood, serum and a nasopharyngeal or oropharyngeal swab were collected from each participant by mobile phlebotomists. Additional blood draws and questionnaires over a 2-month period could optionally be provided by prospective study participants. Blood samples from the prospective study were shipped frozen or at room temperature prior to DNA extraction.

Sequencing used PBMCs or T cells enriched from blood (not recorded which). The origin of this receptor is a woman aged 18-29 years who had recovered from COVID-19.

The CDR3 region reads CASSQDPGLALGQFF. Read as DNA, the sequence is TGCGCCAGCAGCCAGGATCCGGGACTAGCGTTGGGGCAGTTCTTC. The sequence links TRBV4-1 to TRBJ2-1, with 10 junctional bases fitting TRBD2. Looking up the germline V gene yields CDR1 MGHRA and CDR2 YSYEKL. The CDR3 numbers 15 residues from cysteine through phenylalanine. Of the read, only the CDR3 DNA is kept; its 45 bases are in frame from base 1. The germline V and J ends show losses of 3 bases and 12 bases respectively, and no gene match explains 11 bases of the junction.